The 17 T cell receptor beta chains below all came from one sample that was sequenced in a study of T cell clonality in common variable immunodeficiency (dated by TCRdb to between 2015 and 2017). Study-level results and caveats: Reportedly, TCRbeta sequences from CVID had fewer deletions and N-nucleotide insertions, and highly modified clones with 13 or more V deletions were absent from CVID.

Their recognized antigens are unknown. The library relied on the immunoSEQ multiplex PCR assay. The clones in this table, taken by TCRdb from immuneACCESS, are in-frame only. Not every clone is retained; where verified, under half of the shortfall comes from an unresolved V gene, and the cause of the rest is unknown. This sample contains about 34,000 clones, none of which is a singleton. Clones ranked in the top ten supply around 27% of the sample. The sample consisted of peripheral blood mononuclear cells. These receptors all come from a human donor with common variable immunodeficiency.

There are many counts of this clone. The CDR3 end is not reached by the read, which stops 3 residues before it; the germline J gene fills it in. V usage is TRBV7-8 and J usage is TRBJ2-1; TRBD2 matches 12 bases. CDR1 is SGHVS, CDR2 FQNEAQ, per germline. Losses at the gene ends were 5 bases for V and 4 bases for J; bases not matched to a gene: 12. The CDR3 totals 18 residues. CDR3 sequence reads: CASSDSGLAGPNYNEQFF. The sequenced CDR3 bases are TGTGCCAGCAGCGACTCCGGACTAGCGGGACCGAATTACAATGAG.

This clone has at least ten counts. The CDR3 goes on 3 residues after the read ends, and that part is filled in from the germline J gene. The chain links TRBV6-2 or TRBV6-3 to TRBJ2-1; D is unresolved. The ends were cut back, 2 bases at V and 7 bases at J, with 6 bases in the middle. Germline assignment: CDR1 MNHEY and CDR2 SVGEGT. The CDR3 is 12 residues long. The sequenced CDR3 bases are TGTGCCAGCAGTTACGGGCAGAATGAG. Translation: CASSYGQNE. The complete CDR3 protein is CASSYGQNEQFF.

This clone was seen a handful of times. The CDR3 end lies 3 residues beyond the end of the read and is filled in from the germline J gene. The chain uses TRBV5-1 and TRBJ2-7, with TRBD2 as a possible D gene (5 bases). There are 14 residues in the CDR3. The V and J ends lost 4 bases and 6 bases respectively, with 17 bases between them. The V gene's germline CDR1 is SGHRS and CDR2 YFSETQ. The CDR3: CASSIEGPNGEQYF. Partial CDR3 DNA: TGCGCCAGCAGCATAGAGGGTCCGAACGGCGAG.

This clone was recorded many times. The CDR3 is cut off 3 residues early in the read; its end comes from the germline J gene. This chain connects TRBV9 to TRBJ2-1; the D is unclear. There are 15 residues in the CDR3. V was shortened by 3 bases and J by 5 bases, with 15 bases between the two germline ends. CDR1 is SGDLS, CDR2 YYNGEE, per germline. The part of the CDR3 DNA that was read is TGTGCCAGCAGCGCCAATATAGCAGCCCACAATGAG. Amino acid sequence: CASSANIAAHNE. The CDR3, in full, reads CASSANIAAHNEQFF. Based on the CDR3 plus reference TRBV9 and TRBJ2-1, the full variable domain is DSGVTQTPKHLITATGQRVTLRCSPRSGDLSVYWYQQSLDQGLQFLIQYYNGEERAKGNILERFSAQQFPDLHSELNLSSLELGDSALYFCASSANIAAHNEQFFGPGTRLTVL.

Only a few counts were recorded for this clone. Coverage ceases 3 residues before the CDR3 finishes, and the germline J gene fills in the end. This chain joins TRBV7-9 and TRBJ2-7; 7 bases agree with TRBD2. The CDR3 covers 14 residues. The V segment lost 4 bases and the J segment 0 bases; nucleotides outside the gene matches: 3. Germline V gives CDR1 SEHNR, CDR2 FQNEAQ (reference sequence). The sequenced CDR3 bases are TGTGCCAGCAGCTACCGCGGGGGCTCCTACGAG. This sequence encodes CASSYRGGSYE. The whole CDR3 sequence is CASSYRGGSYEQYF.

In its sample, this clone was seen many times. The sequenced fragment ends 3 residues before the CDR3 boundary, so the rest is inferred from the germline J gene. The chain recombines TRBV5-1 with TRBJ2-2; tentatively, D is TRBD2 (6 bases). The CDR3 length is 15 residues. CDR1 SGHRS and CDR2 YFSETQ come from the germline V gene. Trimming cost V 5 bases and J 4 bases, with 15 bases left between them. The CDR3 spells CASSLGGSSTGELFF. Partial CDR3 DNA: TGCGCCAGCAGTTTAGGAGGGTCGAGCACCGGGGAG.

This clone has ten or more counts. The covered CDR3 bases are TGTGCCAGCAGTTTAGCCGGGTACCAAGAGACC. Its translation is CASSLAGYQET. From start to end, the CDR3 is CASSLAGYQETQYF. The chain recombines TRBV12-3 or TRBV12-4 with TRBJ2-5, with D unclear. The read ends 3 residues early relative to the CDR3; the germline J gene fills the gap. CDR3 length: 14 residues. V shed 0 bases and J shed 0 bases, with 5 bases lying between them.

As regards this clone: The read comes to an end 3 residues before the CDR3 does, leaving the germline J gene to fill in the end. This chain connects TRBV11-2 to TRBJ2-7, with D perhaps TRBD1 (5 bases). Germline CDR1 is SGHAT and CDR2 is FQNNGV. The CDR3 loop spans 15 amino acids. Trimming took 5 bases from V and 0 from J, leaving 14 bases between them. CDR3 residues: CASSPRQPGSYEQYF. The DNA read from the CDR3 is TGTGCCAGCAGCCCGCGACAGCCTGGCTCCTACGAG.

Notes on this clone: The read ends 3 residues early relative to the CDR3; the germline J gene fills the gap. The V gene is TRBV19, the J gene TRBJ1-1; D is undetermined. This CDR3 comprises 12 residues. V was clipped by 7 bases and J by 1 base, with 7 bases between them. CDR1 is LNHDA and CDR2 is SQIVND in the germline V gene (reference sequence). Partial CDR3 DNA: TGTGCCAGTAAGGCCGCGAACACTGAA. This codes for CASKAANTE. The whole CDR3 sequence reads CASKAANTEAFF.

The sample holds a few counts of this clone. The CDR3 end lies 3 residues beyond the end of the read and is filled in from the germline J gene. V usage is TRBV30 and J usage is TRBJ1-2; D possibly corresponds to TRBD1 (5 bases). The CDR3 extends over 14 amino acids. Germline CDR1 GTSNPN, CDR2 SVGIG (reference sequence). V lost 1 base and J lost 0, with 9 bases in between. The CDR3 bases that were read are TGTGCCTGGAGTGCATCAGGGTCTAACTATGGC. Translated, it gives CAWSASGSNYG. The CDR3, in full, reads CAWSASGSNYGYTF.

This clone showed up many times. The sequenced CDR3 bases are TGTGCCAGTAGTCACGGACTAGCGGGGTACACAGATACG. Its translation: CASSHGLAGYTDT. The entire CDR3 protein reads CASSHGLAGYTDTQYF. This sequence joins TRBV19 and TRBJ2-3, with TRBD2 identical over 12 bases. The missing CDR3 end, 3 residues past where the read stops, is filled in from the germline J gene. The length of the CDR3 is 16 residues. Germline V CDR1 and CDR2: LNHDA, SQIVND (reference sequence). Trimming at V came to 5 bases and at J to 2 bases, leaving 5 bases not matched to a gene.

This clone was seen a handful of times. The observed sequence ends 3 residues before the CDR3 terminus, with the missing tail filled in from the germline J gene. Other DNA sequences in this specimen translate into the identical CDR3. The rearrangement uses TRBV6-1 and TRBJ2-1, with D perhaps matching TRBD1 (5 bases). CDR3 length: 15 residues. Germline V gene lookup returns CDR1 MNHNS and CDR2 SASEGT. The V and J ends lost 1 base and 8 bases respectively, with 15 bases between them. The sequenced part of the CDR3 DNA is TGTGCCAGCAGTGAAGAAGTCAGGGTGGTTTATGAG. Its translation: CASSEEVRVVYE. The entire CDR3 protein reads CASSEEVRVVYEQFF.

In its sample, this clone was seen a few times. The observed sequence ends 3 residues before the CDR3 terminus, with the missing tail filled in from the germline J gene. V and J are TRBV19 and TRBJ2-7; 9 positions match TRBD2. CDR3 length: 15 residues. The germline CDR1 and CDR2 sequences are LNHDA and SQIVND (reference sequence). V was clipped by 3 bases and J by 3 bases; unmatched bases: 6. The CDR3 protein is CASSISASGNYEQYF. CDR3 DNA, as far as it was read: TGTGCCAGTAGTATTTCGGCTAGCGGGAACTACGAG.

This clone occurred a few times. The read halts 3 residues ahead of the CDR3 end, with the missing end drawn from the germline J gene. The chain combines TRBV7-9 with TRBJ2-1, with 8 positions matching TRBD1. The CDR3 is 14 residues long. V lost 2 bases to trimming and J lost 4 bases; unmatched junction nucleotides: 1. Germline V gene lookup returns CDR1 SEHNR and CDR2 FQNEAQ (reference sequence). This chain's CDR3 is CASSLWTGYNEQFF. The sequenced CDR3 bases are TGTGCCAGCAGCTTATGGACAGGGTACAATGAG.

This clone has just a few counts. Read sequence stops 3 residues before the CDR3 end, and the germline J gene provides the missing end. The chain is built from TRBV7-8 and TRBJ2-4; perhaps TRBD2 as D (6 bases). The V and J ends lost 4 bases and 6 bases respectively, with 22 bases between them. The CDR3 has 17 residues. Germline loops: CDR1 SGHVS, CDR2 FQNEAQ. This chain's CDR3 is CASSWALSGGRGNIQYF. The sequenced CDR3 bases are TGTGCCAGCAGCTGGGCCCTTAGCGGCGGGCGTGGAAACATT.

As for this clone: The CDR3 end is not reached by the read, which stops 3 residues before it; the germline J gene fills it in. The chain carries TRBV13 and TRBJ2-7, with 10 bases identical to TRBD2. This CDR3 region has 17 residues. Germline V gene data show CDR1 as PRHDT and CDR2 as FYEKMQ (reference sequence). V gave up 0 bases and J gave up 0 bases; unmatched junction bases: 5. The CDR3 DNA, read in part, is TGTGCCAGCAGCTTAGGACTAGCGGGGTCGAGCTCCTACGAG. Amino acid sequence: CASSLGLAGSSSYE. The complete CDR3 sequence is CASSLGLAGSSSYEQYF.

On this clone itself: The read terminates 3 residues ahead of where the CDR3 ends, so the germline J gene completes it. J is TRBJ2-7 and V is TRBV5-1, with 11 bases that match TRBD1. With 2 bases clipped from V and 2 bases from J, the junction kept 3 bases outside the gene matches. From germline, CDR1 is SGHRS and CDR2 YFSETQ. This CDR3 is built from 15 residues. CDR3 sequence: CASSLRTGGPYEQYF. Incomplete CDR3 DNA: TGCGCCAGCAGCTTACGGACAGGGGGCCCCTACGAG.